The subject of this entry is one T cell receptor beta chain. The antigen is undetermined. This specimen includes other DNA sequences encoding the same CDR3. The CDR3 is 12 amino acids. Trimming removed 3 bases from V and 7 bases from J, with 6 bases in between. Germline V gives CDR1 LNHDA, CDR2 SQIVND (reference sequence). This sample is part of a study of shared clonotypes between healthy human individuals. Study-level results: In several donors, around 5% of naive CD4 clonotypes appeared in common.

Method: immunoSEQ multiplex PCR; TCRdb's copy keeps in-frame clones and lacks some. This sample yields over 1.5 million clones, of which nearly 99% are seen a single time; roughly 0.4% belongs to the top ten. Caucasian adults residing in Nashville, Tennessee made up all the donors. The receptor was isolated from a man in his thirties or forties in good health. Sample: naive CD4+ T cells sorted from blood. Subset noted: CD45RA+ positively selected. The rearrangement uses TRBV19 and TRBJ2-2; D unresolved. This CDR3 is CASSIKGGELFF. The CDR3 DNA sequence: TGTGCCAGTAGTATTAAGGGCGGGGAGCTGTTTTTT.